This is a list of T cell receptor beta chains from one sample in a study of blood T cell repertoires in COVID-19. Data came from immunoSEQ multiplex PCR; TCRdb stores just in-frame clones and leaves some out. The repertoire holds some 140,000 clones, with about 83% as singletons. Input material: peripheral blood. The receptor source for this set is a woman aged 55-75 years with COVID-19, enrolled during active disease. The CDR3 runs from the conserved cysteine through the conserved F or W. A D gene is named only where the DNA matches it firmly. The size of a clone is reported for some rows only, either as once, few or many, or as a class for expanded clones.

J gene: TRBJ1-1
V gene: TRBV18
clone size: .
D gene: TRBD1
CDR3 DNA: TGTGCCAGCTCACCTTGGACAGGCGGGTGGCTTAAGAACACTGAAGCTTTCTTT
CDR3 protein: CASSPWTGGWLKNTEAFF

J gene: TRBJ2-7
V gene: TRBV5-1
clone size: .
D gene: TRBD2
CDR3 DNA: TGCGCCAGCAGCTCCGGGACTAGCGGAACCTACGAGCAGTACTTC
CDR3 protein: CASSSGTSGTYEQYF

J gene: TRBJ2-2
V gene: TRBV18
clone size: .
D gene: .
CDR3 DNA: TGTGCCAGCTCACCACCGCCCGAGGCCGGGGAGCTGTTTTTT
CDR3 protein: CASSPPPEAGELFF

J gene: TRBJ2-7
V gene: TRBV7-2
clone size: .
D gene: .
CDR3 DNA: TGTGCCAGCAGCTCAGGACTCCGCCGGGACGAGCAGTACTTC
CDR3 protein: CASSSGLRRDEQYF

J gene: TRBJ2-1
V gene: TRBV6-4
clone size: .
D gene: TRBD2
CDR3 DNA: TGTGCCAGCAGTGCCGTGACTAGCGGGAGGGATGAGCAGTTCTTC
CDR3 protein: CASSAVTSGRDEQFF

J gene: TRBJ2-1
V gene: TRBV5-1
clone size: .
D gene: TRBD2
CDR3 DNA: TGCGCCAGCAGCTTGGGACTAGCGGACTACAATGAGCAGTTCTTC
CDR3 protein: CASSLGLADYNEQFF

J gene: TRBJ1-5
V gene: TRBV6-2/TRBV6-3
clone size: .
D gene: .
CDR3 DNA: TGTGCCAGCAGTTACCCCGTAAAGCCCCAGCATTTT
CDR3 protein: CASSYPVKPQHF

J gene: TRBJ2-7
V gene: TRBV7-9
clone size: .
D gene: TRBD2
CDR3 DNA: TGTGCCAGCAGCCCCACTAGCGGGGGGCGTTACGAGCAGTACTTC
CDR3 protein: CASSPTSGGRYEQYF

J gene: TRBJ1-5
V gene: TRBV18
clone size: .
D gene: .
CDR3 DNA: TGTGCCAGCTCACCACAGGGGGTAAACAGCAATCAGCCCCAGCATTTT
CDR3 protein: CASSPQGVNSNQPQHF

J gene: TRBJ2-1
V gene: TRBV12-5
clone size: .
D gene: TRBD1
CDR3 DNA: TGTGCTAGTGTCCTGACAGGGTCGCCAAACGGTGAGCAGTTCTTC
CDR3 protein: CASVLTGSPNGEQFF

J gene: TRBJ2-7
V gene: TRBV5-1
clone size: .
D gene: .
CDR3 DNA: TGCGCCAGCAGCTTGGGAGGATACTACGAGCAGTACTTC
CDR3 protein: CASSLGGYYEQYF

J gene: TRBJ2-5
V gene: TRBV19
clone size: .
D gene: .
CDR3 DNA: TGTGCCAGTAGTTTCCAGGTGACCCAGTACTTC
CDR3 protein: CASSFQVTQYF

J gene: TRBJ1-1
V gene: TRBV19
clone size: .
D gene: TRBD1
CDR3 DNA: TGTGCCAGTAGTATAAGGGGGCCCGATGACGAAGCTTTCTTT
CDR3 protein: CASSIRGPDDEAFF

J gene: TRBJ2-1
V gene: TRBV4-2
clone size: .
D gene: .
CDR3 DNA: TGTGCCAGCAGGAGCTCCCGCGACAATGAGCAGTTCTTC
CDR3 protein: CASRSSRDNEQFF

J gene: TRBJ2-2
V gene: TRBV6-5
clone size: .
D gene: TRBD1
CDR3 DNA: TGTGCCAGCAGTTTCCGGGACAGCAACACCGGGGAGCTGTTTTTT
CDR3 protein: CASSFRDSNTGELFF

J gene: TRBJ1-5
V gene: TRBV10-3
clone size: .
D gene: .
CDR3 DNA: TGTGCCATCAGTGAAACAGTCCCTAGCAATCAGCCCCAGCATTTT
CDR3 protein: CAISETVPSNQPQHF

J gene: TRBJ1-1
V gene: TRBV5-1
clone size: .
D gene: .
CDR3 DNA: TGCGCCAGCAGCTTAGGAGGGATTGAAGCTTTCTTT
CDR3 protein: CASSLGGIEAFF

J gene: TRBJ1-5
V gene: TRBV10-3
clone size: .
D gene: .
CDR3 DNA: TGTGCCATCAGTGGGGGGGGTCAGCCCCAGCATTTT
CDR3 protein: CAISGGGQPQHF

J gene: TRBJ1-6
V gene: TRBV7-2
clone size: .
D gene: .
CDR3 DNA: TGTGCCAGCAGCGAGTCACTGAATAATTCACCCCTCCACTTT
CDR3 protein: CASSESLNNSPLHF

J gene: TRBJ1-5
V gene: TRBV6-6
clone size: .
D gene: .
CDR3 DNA: TGTGCCAGCAGTTATGACTCGATAGGCAATCAGCCCCAGCATTTT
CDR3 protein: CASSYDSIGNQPQHF

J gene: TRBJ1-2
V gene: TRBV3-1/TRBV3-2
clone size: .
D gene: .
CDR3 DNA: TGTGCCAGCAGCCAAGCTGGTGCGGATGGCTACACCTTC
CDR3 protein: CASSQAGADGYTF

J gene: TRBJ2-5
V gene: TRBV29-1
clone size: once
D gene: .
CDR3 DNA: TGCAGCGTTTCCGGACAAGGGCAAGAGACCCAGTACTTC
CDR3 protein: CSVSGQGQETQYF

J gene: TRBJ1-6
V gene: TRBV6-5
clone size: .
D gene: TRBD1
CDR3 DNA: TGTGCCAGCAGTTACTTATGGACAGGGGATTCACCCCTCCACTTT
CDR3 protein: CASSYLWTGDSPLHF

J gene: TRBJ1-2
V gene: TRBV15
clone size: .
D gene: .
CDR3 DNA: TGTGCCACCAGCAGAGATAATGGGGGCCGGGGCTACACCTTC
CDR3 protein: CATSRDNGGRGYTF

J gene: TRBJ1-1
V gene: TRBV7-9
clone size: .
D gene: .
CDR3 DNA: TGTGCCAGCAGCTTAGCCACGGGCACTGAAGCTTTCTTT
CDR3 protein: CASSLATGTEAFF

J gene: TRBJ1-1
V gene: TRBV7-8
clone size: .
D gene: .
CDR3 DNA: TGTGCCAGCAGCTCCCGACGGGGGGCGACGTTTATGAACACTGAAGCTTTCTTT
CDR3 protein: CASSSRRGATFMNTEAFF

J gene: TRBJ1-1
V gene: TRBV25-1
clone size: .
D gene: .
CDR3 DNA: TGTGCCAGCAGCCATCAGACAGAGAACACTGAAGCTTTCTTT
CDR3 protein: CASSHQTENTEAFF

J gene: TRBJ1-2
V gene: TRBV24-1
clone size: .
D gene: TRBD1
CDR3 DNA: TGTGCCACCAGTGATTCGACAGGGGCGGGCTATGGCTACACCTTC
CDR3 protein: CATSDSTGAGYGYTF

J gene: TRBJ1-2
V gene: TRBV6-5
clone size: .
D gene: .
CDR3 DNA: TGTGCCAGCGAGGGCTTTTCTAACTATGGCTACACCTTC
CDR3 protein: CASEGFSNYGYTF

J gene: TRBJ2-1
V gene: TRBV29-1
clone size: .
D gene: .
CDR3 DNA: .
CDR3 protein: CSVVGTGSKFF

J gene: TRBJ1-2
V gene: TRBV27
clone size: .
D gene: TRBD1
CDR3 DNA: TGTGCCAGCGGGACTACAGGGGGTACCTATGGCTACACCTTC
CDR3 protein: CASGTTGGTYGYTF

J gene: TRBJ1-5
V gene: TRBV6-5
clone size: .
D gene: .
CDR3 DNA: TGTGCCAGCAGCCGACAGAATAGCAATCAGCCCCAGCATTTT
CDR3 protein: CASSRQNSNQPQHF

J gene: TRBJ2-7
V gene: TRBV6-5
clone size: .
D gene: .
CDR3 DNA: TGTGCCAGCAGTTACCTCCAACTAGGTGCCCCAGGCGAGCAGTACTTC
CDR3 protein: CASSYLQLGAPGEQYF

J gene: TRBJ2-5
V gene: TRBV7-2
clone size: .
D gene: .
CDR3 DNA: TGTGCCAGCACCTTAACCCTACAAGAGACCCAGTACTTC
CDR3 protein: CASTLTLQETQYF

J gene: TRBJ1-5
V gene: TRBV5-8
clone size: few
D gene: .
CDR3 DNA: TGTGCCAGCAGCCTCGATCAGGGGAGTAGCAATCAGCCCCAGCATTTT
CDR3 protein: CASSLDQGSSNQPQHF

J gene: TRBJ1-4
V gene: TRBV9
clone size: .
D gene: .
CDR3 DNA: TGTGCCAGCAGCGTAAGCCCGGCCGCAACTCGGGCTAATGAAAAACTGTTTTTT
CDR3 protein: CASSVSPAATRANEKLFF

J gene: TRBJ2-7
V gene: TRBV5-1
clone size: .
D gene: TRBD1
CDR3 DNA: TGCGCCAGCACCATACAGGGGGCGGGCAACGAGCAGTACTTC
CDR3 protein: CASTIQGAGNEQYF

J gene: TRBJ2-3
V gene: TRBV5-4
clone size: .
D gene: .
CDR3 DNA: TGTGCCAGCAGCCCGGTTAGCGGTGGGGGAGATACGCAGTATTTT
CDR3 protein: CASSPVSGGGDTQYF

J gene: TRBJ1-2
V gene: TRBV7-3
clone size: once
D gene: TRBD1
CDR3 DNA: TGTGCCAGCAGCTCGTCAACAGGGGACTATGGCTACACCTTC
CDR3 protein: CASSSSTGDYGYTF

J gene: TRBJ2-1
V gene: TRBV7-3
clone size: .
D gene: TRBD2
CDR3 DNA: TGTGCCAGCAGCTCTAGCTTAATCCTAGCGGGAGGGCGGTATGAGCAGTTCTTC
CDR3 protein: CASSSSLILAGGRYEQFF

J gene: TRBJ1-1
V gene: TRBV24-1
clone size: few
D gene: .
CDR3 DNA: TGTGCCACCAGTGTCGGGGGGAACACTGAAGCTTTCTTT
CDR3 protein: CATSVGGNTEAFF

J gene: TRBJ1-1
V gene: TRBV5-5
clone size: .
D gene: .
CDR3 DNA: TGTGCCAGCAGCCCGGTTTGGGGCGACGGTTTTGGAGCTTTCTTT
CDR3 protein: CASSPVWGDGFGAFF

J gene: TRBJ2-2
V gene: TRBV13
clone size: .
D gene: TRBD2
CDR3 DNA: TGTGCCAGCAGCTTAGAACCGGCGGGGGTAAGCAGAGCGAACACCGGGGAGCTGTTTTTT
CDR3 protein: CASSLEPAGVSRANTGELFF

J gene: TRBJ2-7
V gene: TRBV5-1
clone size: .
D gene: TRBD2
CDR3 DNA: TGCGCCAGCAGCTTGCGTAGCGGGACCACCGAGCAGTACTTC
CDR3 protein: CASSLRSGTTEQYF

J gene: TRBJ2-3
V gene: TRBV27
clone size: .
D gene: TRBD2
CDR3 DNA: TGTGCCAGCAGTCTTACCCAGACTAGCGGTAGCACAGATACGCAGTATTTT
CDR3 protein: CASSLTQTSGSTDTQYF

J gene: TRBJ1-5
V gene: TRBV24-1
clone size: .
D gene: .
CDR3 DNA: TGTGCCACCAGTGAAGGACTTTGGCAGCCCCAGCATTTT
CDR3 protein: CATSEGLWQPQHF

J gene: TRBJ2-1
V gene: TRBV5-1
clone size: .
D gene: TRBD2
CDR3 DNA: TGCGCCAGCAGAAGACTAGCGGGGAATGAGCAGTTCTTC
CDR3 protein: CASRRLAGNEQFF

J gene: TRBJ1-1
V gene: TRBV28
clone size: .
D gene: TRBD1
CDR3 DNA: TGTGCCACCCGGAACAACGTAGGGGGCGGCGGTAACACTGAAGCTTTCTTT
CDR3 protein: CATRNNVGGGGNTEAFF